These 24 T cell receptor beta chains were all obtained from the same sample, sequenced in a study of blood T cell repertoires in COVID-19. Sequencing was performed with immunoSEQ multiplex PCR; in TCRdb, only in-frame clones are kept and a portion is missing. This table holds 140,000 to 150,000 clones, approximately 88% found once. Sequencing was performed on peripheral blood. The receptor source for this set is a woman between 45 and 65 years old with acute or convalescent COVID-19.

This clone was observed a single time. This chain uses TRBV5-4 with TRBJ2-1; 8 bases match TRBD2. Unmatched junction bases numbered 5, after V lost 0 bases and J lost 3 bases. Germline lookup yields CDR1 SGHNT and CDR2 YYREEE (reference sequence). This CDR3 has 16 amino acids. CDR3: CASSLAQRGFYNEQFF. CDR3 DNA sequence: TGTGCCAGCAGCTTGGCCCAGCGGGGGTTCTACAATGAGCAGTTCTTC.

This chain uses TRBV11-3 with TRBJ2-2; D is unresolved. The CDR3 consists of 12 residues. V lost 5 bases to trimming and J lost 5 bases, with 6 bases between them. Germline CDR1 SGHNT, CDR2 YENEEA. The DNA for the CDR3 is TGTGCCAGCAGCCGTCTTACCGGGGAGCTGTTTTTT. It is translated as CASSRLTGELFF.

The rearrangement uses TRBV19 and TRBJ2-1; 11 bases match TRBD2. The CDR3 sequence is 15 residues long. Germline trimming cut 6 bases from V and 9 bases from J; bases unmatched to any gene: 10. Germline V gene sequence: CDR1 LNHDA, CDR2 SQIVND (reference sequence). CDR3 nucleotide sequence: TGTGCCAGTAGACGACTAGCGGGATCGCCGGGTGAGCAGTTCTTC. As protein: CASRRLAGSPGEQFF. The full variable domain, with the rest looked up from reference TRBV19 and TRBJ2-1, is DGGITQSPKYLFRKEGQNVTLSCEQNLNHDAMYWYRQDPGQGLRLIYYSQIVNDFQKGDIAEGYSVSREKKESFPLTVTSAQKNPTAFYLCASRRLAGSPGEQFFGPGTRLTVL.

This chain uses TRBV10-3 with TRBJ2-1; TRBD2 matches 8 bases. This CDR3 spans 14 amino acids. V lost 10 bases to trimming and J lost 8 bases; unmatched junction nucleotides: 13. In germline, CDR1 is ENHRY, CDR2 SYGVKD. CDR3 in amino acids: CATRERGRVDEQFF. In DNA, the CDR3 is TGTGCCACCCGGGAGCGGGGGCGAGTGGATGAGCAGTTCTTC.

The chain links TRBV6-5 to TRBJ1-1, with D maybe TRBD1 (5 bases). Trimming took off 5 bases at V and 4 bases at J, with 8 bases between the two ends. This CDR3 comprises 12 residues. Looked up from germline, CDR1 is MNHEY and CDR2 is SVGAGI. The DNA for the CDR3 is TGTGCCAGCAGTCAGGGTAGCACTGAAGCTTTCTTT. It codes for CASSQGSTEAFF.

This clone has a single count. The rearrangement links TRBV6-5 to TRBJ1-6; 7 bases align to TRBD1. The CDR3 spans 16 residues. Germline CDR1 is MNHEY and CDR2 is SVGAGI. V trimming: 1 base; J trimming: 4 bases; junction bases outside the gene matches: 4. The CDR3 coding sequence is TGTGCCAGCAGTTACTTTCCGGGACAGTATAATTCACCCCTCCACTTT. It is translated as CASSYFPGQYNSPLHF.

This chain links TRBV13 with TRBJ1-1; TRBD1 might be the D (5 bases). Germline V gene lookup returns CDR1 PRHDT and CDR2 FYEKMQ (reference sequence). V lost 3 bases, J lost 0 bases, and 11 bases lay in between. The CDR3 totals 15 residues. The chain's CDR3 is CASSLGGTMNTEAFF. CDR3 sequence (DNA): TGTGCCAGCAGCTTGGGGGGGACCATGAACACTGAAGCTTTCTTT.

The chain couples TRBV6-1 to TRBJ2-3; the D is unclear. There are 15 residues in the CDR3. Germline V gene data show CDR1 as MNHNS and CDR2 as SASEGT. V was clipped by 1 base and J by 4 bases, with 12 bases between them. The CDR3 DNA is TGTGCCAGCAGTGAAGTCGGCGGAAATTCAGATACGCAGTATTTT. Protein sequence: CASSEVGGNSDTQYF.

This clone has only a few counts. This sequence joins TRBV2 and TRBJ1-5, with unresolved D. This CDR3 has 14 amino acids. V was clipped by 7 bases and J by 1 base, with 11 bases between them. Germline V lookup: CDR1 SNHLY, CDR2 FYNNEI. The CDR3: CASKREGSNQPQHF. For the CDR3, the DNA is TGTGCCAGCAAGAGGGAAGGAAGCAATCAGCCCCAGCATTTT. Full variable domain (rest looked up from reference TRBV2 and TRBJ1-5): EPEVTQTPSHQVTQMGQEVILRCVPISNHLYFYWYRQILGQKVEFLVSFYNNEISEKSEIFDDQFSVERPDGSNFTLKIRSTKLEDSAMYFCASKREGSNQPQHFGDGTRLSIL.

V and J are TRBV18 and TRBJ2-3; no reliable D call. Germline lookup yields CDR1 KGHSH and CDR2 LQKENI. This CDR3 region has 13 residues. V was pared by 0 bases and J by 5 bases, with 6 bases between. The CDR3 nucleotides read TGTGCCAGCTCACCACCAACCAGAGATACGCAGTATTTT. It yields the protein CASSPPTRDTQYF.

The genes are TRBV3-1 (or the pseudogene TRBV3-2) and TRBJ1-4; tentatively, D is TRBD1 (5 bases). Trimming shortened V by 4 bases and J by 0 bases, and 12 bases separated the two germline ends. Germline-derived CDR1 and CDR2 are LGHDT and YNNKEL (reference sequence). CDR3 length: 16 amino acids. The DNA for the CDR3 is TGTGCCAGCAGCCCTCCCGACAGCGCAACTAATGAAAAACTGTTTTTT. Protein: CASSPPDSATNEKLFF.

The chain uses TRBV12-3 or TRBV12-4 and TRBJ2-3; 10 nucleotides match TRBD1. The CDR3 contains 13 residues. Germline trimming cut 6 bases from V and 6 bases from J; bases unmatched to any gene: 3. CDR3 in DNA: TGTGCCAGCAGAGGGACAGGGGTGGATACGCAGTATTTT. As protein: CASRGTGVDTQYF.

This clone was detected only once. The genes are TRBV5-4 and TRBJ2-5; 7 nucleotides align to TRBD1. Trimming took 3 bases from V and 2 from J; bases not matched to a gene: 4. The CDR3 length is 14 residues. Per germline, CDR1 SGHNT and CDR2 YYREEE (reference sequence). The CDR3 protein is CASSSGTAQETQYF. The CDR3 DNA reads as TGTGCCAGCAGCTCTGGGACAGCTCAAGAGACCCAGTACTTC.

The rearrangement links TRBV15 to TRBJ2-1; 8 nucleotides align to TRBD2. With 0 bases clipped from V and 6 bases from J, the junction kept 4 bases outside the gene matches. CDR1 is LNHNV, CDR2 YYDKDF, per germline (reference sequence). There are 15 residues in the CDR3. This CDR3 is CATSRDQRELNEQFF. Here the CDR3 DNA reads TGTGCCACCAGCAGAGATCAGCGGGAGCTCAATGAGCAGTTCTTC.

This clone was observed a single time. This chain links TRBV10-2 with TRBJ2-1, with 8 positions matching TRBD1. CDR1 and CDR2 (germline): WSHSY, SAAADI. The CDR3 contains 13 residues. J lost 8 bases, V lost 5 bases, and 5 bases had no gene match. The CDR3 DNA reads TGCGCCAGCAGTCCCGGACAGGGTGATGAGCAGTTCTTC. Protein: CASSPGQGDEQFF.

The chain employs TRBV9 and TRBJ1-3, with D possibly being TRBD1 (6 bases). Trimming took off 4 bases at V and 5 bases at J, with 16 bases between the two ends. The germline CDR1 and CDR2 sequences are SGDLS and YYNGEE. The CDR3 covers 15 residues. CDR3: CASSITPDSRNTIYF. CDR3 nucleotides: TGTGCCAGCAGCATCACCCCGGACAGCAGAAACACCATATATTTT.

V and J are TRBV29-1 and TRBJ2-2, with D unclear. Germline assignment: CDR1 SQVTM and CDR2 ANQGSEA. V lost 4 bases, J lost 4 bases, and 13 bases lay in between. The CDR3 is 14 amino acids. The CDR3 spells CSVVGQFSTGELFF. In DNA form, the CDR3 reads TGCAGCGTTGTGGGCCAGTTTAGCACCGGGGAGCTGTTTTTT.

In nucleotides, the CDR3 is TGCGCCAGCAGCGACGGGACAGGGTGGCCGCCCCAGCATTTT. Its translation is CASSDGTGWPPQHF. The rearrangement links TRBV5-1 to TRBJ1-5; TRBD1 matches at 9 bases. Trimming at V came to 4 bases and at J to 9 bases, leaving 8 bases not matched to a gene. Germline V gives CDR1 SGHRS, CDR2 YFSETQ. The CDR3 totals 14 residues.

This chain links TRBV6-6 with TRBJ1-1; maybe TRBD1 (5 bases). There are 12 residues in the CDR3. Germline assignment: CDR1 MNHNY and CDR2 SVGAGI (reference sequence). Between the trimmed V and J ends, which lost 5 bases and 5 bases, there was a span of 9 bases. The CDR3 region is CASSPHRTEAFF. The CDR3 region has the DNA TGTGCCAGCAGTCCACACAGGACTGAAGCTTTCTTT.

This clone was found a few times. This chain links TRBV5-1 with TRBJ1-4; 7 bases agree with TRBD1. The CDR3 totals 18 residues. Germline trimming cut 3 bases from V and 1 base from J; bases unmatched to any gene: 12. Germline lookup yields CDR1 SGHRS and CDR2 YFSETQ. The DNA for the CDR3 is TGCGCCAGCAGCTCGGGAGCCGCAGGGGGTGGAACTAATGAAAAACTGTTTTTT. It translates to CASSSGAAGGGTNEKLFF.

The J gene is TRBJ1-1, the V gene TRBV19, with D unresolved. The CDR3 loop spans 16 amino acids. Trimming took off 0 bases at V and 5 bases at J, with 16 bases between the two ends. Germline loops: CDR1 LNHDA, CDR2 SQIVND (reference sequence). Here the CDR3 reads CASSIDRGLVGTEAFF. CDR3 nucleotide sequence: TGTGCCAGTAGTATAGATCGGGGATTGGTGGGGACTGAAGCTTTCTTT. Complete variable domain (other parts from reference TRBV19 and TRBJ1-1): DGGITQSPKYLFRKEGQNVTLSCEQNLNHDAMYWYRQDPGQGLRLIYYSQIVNDFQKGDIAEGYSVSREKKESFPLTVTSAQKNPTAFYLCASSIDRGLVGTEAFFGQGTRLTVV.

The chain carries TRBV5-5 and TRBJ2-3; D ambiguous. V dropped 4 bases and J dropped 4 bases, with 13 bases sitting between them. Germline CDR1 reads SGHKS; CDR2 reads YYEKEE (reference sequence). CDR3 length: 14 amino acids. CDR3 coding DNA: TGTGCCAGCAGCCCCGCGGTTTCATCAGATACGCAGTATTTT. Translating it yields CASSPAVSSDTQYF.

The chain recombines TRBV25-1 with TRBJ2-1, with TRBD1 matching over 8 bases. Germline CDR1 reads MGHDK; CDR2 reads SYGVNS. V was pared by 5 bases and J by 3 bases, with 3 bases of the junction left unmatched. CDR3 length equals 14 residues. This chain's CDR3 is CASSPGQDYNEQFF. The CDR3 coding sequence is TGTGCCAGCAGTCCGGGACAGGACTACAATGAGCAGTTCTTC.

J is TRBJ2-7 and V is TRBV10-3, with 7 positions matching TRBD1. There are 14 residues in the CDR3. Per the germline V gene, CDR1 is ENHRY and CDR2 is SYGVKD. The V gene end was trimmed by 2 bases and the J gene end by 1 base; junction bases not matched to a gene: 2. In DNA, the CDR3 is TGTGCCATCAGTGAGGCAGGGGGTTCCTACGAGCAGTACTTC. Its protein is CAISEAGGSYEQYF.